Following are 27 T cell receptor beta chains from one sample sequenced in a study of blood T cell repertoires in COVID-19. Here immunoSEQ multiplex PCR was the method, and the copy in TCRdb shows in-frame clones only, minus some. This table holds a few hundred thousand clones, roughly nine tenths found once. The source material was peripheral blood. The receptors come from a woman aged 40 to 55 who had recovered from COVID-19.

This clone was counted once. The V gene is TRBV28, the J gene TRBJ2-3, with D perhaps matching TRBD2 (7 bases). V dropped 6 bases and J dropped 5 bases, with 18 bases sitting between them. This CDR3 contains 15 residues. Germline CDR1 and CDR2: MDHEN and SYDVKM. CDR3 sequence reads: CASSNFGGRVDTQYF. The DNA of the CDR3 is TGTGCCAGCAGCAACTTCGGGGGGCGAGTAGATACGCAGTATTTT. The whole variable domain, remainder taken from reference TRBV28 and TRBJ2-3, is DVKVTQSSRYLVKRTGEKVFLECVQDMDHENMFWYRQDPGLGLRLIYFSYDVKMKEKGDIPEGYSVSREKKERFSLILESASTNQTSMYLCASSNFGGRVDTQYFGPGTRLTVL.

The chain links TRBV11-2 to TRBJ1-2, with a tentative D call TRBD1 (5 bases). Germline CDR1 and CDR2: SGHAT and FQNNGV. Trimming cost V 2 bases and J 4 bases, with 8 bases left between them. This CDR3 contains 13 residues. CDR3 protein: CASSLQGSYGYTF. CDR3 DNA sequence: TGTGCCAGCAGCTTACAGGGATCCTATGGCTACACCTTC. Using reference TRBV11-2 and TRBJ1-2 for the parts outside the CDR3, the full variable domain is EAGVAQSPRYKIIEKRQSVAFWCNPISGHATLYWYQQILGQGPKLLIQFQNNGVVDDSQLPKDRFSAERLKGVDSTLKIQPAKLEDSAVYLCASSLQGSYGYTFGSGTRLTVV.

Only one count was recorded for this clone. This chain uses TRBV7-9 with TRBJ1-5; TRBD1 aligns across 7 bases. The CDR3 length is 12 residues. Trimming cost V 1 base and J 15 bases; bases outside gene matches: 6. Germline CDR1 is SEHNR and CDR2 is FQNEAQ (reference sequence). CDR3 coding DNA: TGTGCCAGCAGCTTAGGTGGGGACAGCGTGCATTTT. It specifies CASSLGGDSVHF.

J is TRBJ2-2 and V is TRBV5-1, with TRBD2 matching over 14 bases. CDR1 SGHRS and CDR2 YFSETQ come from the germline V gene. The V and J ends lost 4 bases and 7 bases, in that order; junction bases with no gene match: 9. The CDR3 is 17 amino acids. Here the CDR3 reads CASSPRLAGGTNGELFF. As DNA, the CDR3 is TGCGCCAGCAGCCCCCGACTAGCGGGGGGGACTAACGGGGAGCTGTTTTTT.

This clone was detected only a few times. The V call is TRBV9, the J call TRBJ1-2, with 9 bases that match TRBD1. Germline V CDR1 and CDR2: SGDLS, YYNGEE. Losses at the gene ends were 3 bases for V and 8 bases for J; bases not matched to a gene: 5. The length of the CDR3 is 13 residues. The CDR3 region is CASSEGQGGGYTF. The DNA for the CDR3 is TGTGCCAGCAGCGAGGGACAGGGAGGAGGCTACACCTTC.

The CDR3 loop reads CASSLPDRDPEQYV. The CDR3 region has the DNA TGTGCCAGCAGTCTACCTGACAGGGACCCCGAGCAGTACGTC. The chain combines TRBV27 with TRBJ2-7; TRBD1 matches 7 bases. The length of the CDR3 is 14 residues. After removal of 5 bases from V and 6 bases from J, the junction contained 10 bases not matched to a gene. The germline CDR1 and CDR2 sequences are MNHEY and SMNVEV (reference sequence).

For the CDR3, the DNA is TGTGCCAGCAGGTCTACAGGGGCACCCCTCCACTTT. It codes for CASRSTGAPLHF. J is TRBJ1-6 and V is TRBV3-1 (or the pseudogene TRBV3-2), with 7 bases fitting TRBD1. The germline gives CDR1 LGHDT, CDR2 YNNKEL (reference sequence). V lost 6 bases and J lost 11; bases outside the gene matches: 4. The CDR3 is 12 amino acids.

J is TRBJ1-1 and V is TRBV11-2, with 8 bases matching TRBD1. V was pared by 2 bases and J by 1 base, with 0 bases of the junction left unmatched. The CDR3 has 14 residues. Germline V lookup: CDR1 SGHAT, CDR2 FQNNGV. The CDR3 bases are TGTGCCAGCAGCTTACAGGGGGCGAACACTGAAGCTTTCTTT. It yields the protein CASSLQGANTEAFF.

The rearrangement joins TRBV11-3 to TRBJ1-3; D possibly corresponds to TRBD1 (5 bases). V lost 3 bases, J lost 0 bases, and 12 bases lay in between. The CDR3 runs to 16 residues. The germline gives CDR1 SGHNT, CDR2 YENEEA. CDR3 sequence: CASSLAGQFSGNTIYF. The CDR3 coding sequence is TGTGCCAGCAGCTTGGCAGGGCAGTTCTCTGGAAACACCATATATTTT. The full variable domain, in which reference TRBV11-3 and TRBJ1-3 provide the parts outside the CDR3, is EAGVVQSPRYKIIEKKQPVAFWCNPISGHNTLYWYLQNLGQGPELLIRYENEEAVDDSQLPKDRFSAERLKGVDSTLKIQPAELGDSAVYLCASSLAGQFSGNTIYFGEGSWLTVV.

Of note for this clone: The same CDR3 can be traced to other DNA sequences in this sample. The chain links TRBV5-1 to TRBJ2-5; 10 bases map to TRBD2. Germline CDR1 SGHRS, CDR2 YFSETQ. J lost 3 bases, V lost 4 bases, and 9 bases had no gene match. This CDR3 is 16 amino acids long. CDR3 bases: TGCGCCAGCAGCCTGTTTCCCGGACTAGCGGAAGAGACCCAGTACTTC. It is translated as CASSLFPGLAEETQYF. Complete variable domain (other parts from reference TRBV5-1 and TRBJ2-5): KAGVTQTPRYLIKTRGQQVTLSCSPISGHRSVSWYQQTPGQGLQFLFEYFSETQRNKGNFPGRFSGRQFSNSRSEMNVSTLELGDSALYLCASSLFPGLAEETQYFGPGTRLLVL.

The chain combines TRBV7-3 with TRBJ1-1; tentative D call: TRBD1 (5 bases). This CDR3 is 13 amino acids long. Looked up from germline, CDR1 is SGHTA and CDR2 is FQGTGA. Trimming stripped 6 bases from V and 1 base from J, with 9 bases between. This CDR3 is CASSSTGNTEAFF. The DNA of the CDR3 is TGTGCCAGCAGTTCTACAGGGAACACTGAAGCTTTCTTT.

The chain is built from TRBV11-2 and TRBJ2-3; TRBD2 aligns across 9 bases. Germline V gene sequence: CDR1 SGHAT, CDR2 FQNNGV. V lost 6 bases to trimming and J lost 2 bases; unmatched junction nucleotides: 9. CDR3 size: 16 residues. Here the CDR3 DNA reads TGTGCCAGCAGACAAGGGGCTAGCGGGGTCACAGATACGCAGTATTTT. Translated, it gives CASRQGASGVTDTQYF.

The rearrangement uses TRBV7-3 and TRBJ2-3, with D hard to call. The CDR3 sequence is 16 residues long. Trimming cost V 6 bases and J 6 bases, with 22 bases left between them. Germline CDR1 and CDR2: SGHTA and FQGTGA. CDR3 sequence (DNA): TGTGCCAGCAGTTCTAACTTGCGCGGAGATGCCGATACGCAGTATTTT. It encodes CASSSNLRGDADTQYF.

In the case of this clone: One junction end disagrees with the germline gene, perhaps due to a read error. The chain carries TRBV15 and TRBJ2-1, with 7 nucleotides matching TRBD2. CDR1 and CDR2 from the germline V gene are LNHNV and YYDKDF (reference sequence). This CDR3 comprises 14 residues. CDR3 DNA sequence: TGTGCCACCGGCAGCGGGGAGAATTACAATGAGCAGTTCTTC. It is translated as CATGSGENYNEQFF.

The chain links TRBV14 to TRBJ2-3, with D uncertain. V was clipped by 4 bases and J by 2 bases, with 16 bases between them. This CDR3 contains 16 residues. Germline values: CDR1 SGHDN, CDR2 FVKESK. The CDR3 reads CASSLVGHTYTDTQYF. For the CDR3, the DNA is TGTGCCAGCAGCCTAGTTGGGCATACTTACACAGATACGCAGTATTTT.

The chain has TRBV6-2 or TRBV6-3 and TRBJ2-2, with D possibly being TRBD2 (5 bases). Trimming took 2 bases from V and 1 from J, leaving 14 bases between them. From germline, CDR1 is MNHEY and CDR2 SVGEGT. The CDR3 consists of 17 residues. As DNA, the CDR3 is TGTGCCAGCAGTTACGCTCTTATACGGGGGAACACCGGGGAGCTGTTTTTT. Protein sequence: CASSYALIRGNTGELFF.

This clone showed up just a few times. For the CDR3, the DNA is TGCGCCAGCAGCCAAGAGGGGCGGGAGGCCAATGAGCAGTTCTTC. This translates into CASSQEGREANEQFF. V is TRBV4-1 and J is TRBJ2-1; 8 bases align to TRBD2. The CDR3 runs to 15 residues. Germline V gene sequence: CDR1 MGHRA, CDR2 YSYEKL. V trimming: 0 bases; J trimming: 6 bases; junction bases outside the gene matches: 4.

CDR3 in amino acids: CSAGREGYTF. In DNA, the CDR3 is TGCAGTGCTGGGCGGGAAGGCTACACCTTC. The chain combines TRBV20-1 with TRBJ1-2, with D unclear. V was clipped by 5 bases and J by 8 bases, with 9 bases between them. The CDR3 has 10 residues. Per germline, CDR1 DFQATT and CDR2 SNEGSKA (reference sequence).

This clone is a singleton in its sample. The chain has TRBV19 and TRBJ1-5, with D possibly matching TRBD1 (6 bases). Trimming removed 3 bases at V and 0 bases at J, with 12 bases between. Germline V lookup: CDR1 LNHDA, CDR2 SQIVND (reference sequence). CDR3 length: 16 amino acids. CDR3: CASSIWDIHSNQPQHF. CDR3 coding DNA: TGTGCCAGTAGTATTTGGGACATCCATAGCAATCAGCCCCAGCATTTT.

The V and J genes are TRBV9 and TRBJ1-5; TRBD1 might be the D (5 bases). Germline V lookup: CDR1 SGDLS, CDR2 YYNGEE. Trimming stripped 0 bases from V and 0 bases from J, with 10 bases between. The CDR3 is made up of 16 amino acids. Written as DNA, the CDR3 is TGTGCCAGCAGCGTAGCTGGGGGGTATAGCAATCAGCCCCAGCATTTT. Its translation: CASSVAGGYSNQPQHF.

The J gene is TRBJ2-7, the V gene TRBV6-1, with no clear D. The CDR3 consists of 13 residues. V was clipped by 5 bases and J by 1 base, with 9 bases between them. Germline CDR1 and CDR2: MNHNS and SASEGT. The CDR3 sequence: CASSLGGSYEQYV. In nucleotides, the CDR3 is TGTGCCAGCAGTTTAGGCGGTTCCTACGAGCAGTACGTC.

The rearrangement links TRBV6-5 to TRBJ1-3; 7 bases agree with TRBD1. Germline assignment: CDR1 MNHEY and CDR2 SVGAGI. With 8 bases clipped from V and 0 bases from J, the junction kept 7 bases outside the gene matches. The CDR3 has 15 amino acids. CDR3 bases: TGTGCCAGCGTATGGGGACAGACCTCTGGAAACACCATATATTTT. It encodes CASVWGQTSGNTIYF.

V is TRBV6-2 or TRBV6-3 and J is TRBJ2-2; D may be TRBD2 (6 bases). CDR1 MNHEY and CDR2 SVGEGT come from the germline V gene. The V gene lost 4 bases and the J gene lost 0 bases, with 9 bases spanning the gap. The CDR3 spans 15 residues. In nucleotides, the CDR3 is TGTGCCAGCAGTTTGGGGACTTCGAACACCGGGGAGCTGTTTTTT. Its translation: CASSLGTSNTGELFF.

The rearrangement joins TRBV5-8 to TRBJ1-1; no firm D call. The CDR3 extends over 11 amino acids. Trimming stripped 4 bases from V and 8 bases from J, with 9 bases between. Germline V lookup: CDR1 SGHTS, CDR2 YDEGEE. CDR3 in amino acids: CASSLRREAFF. The CDR3 DNA is TGTGCCAGCAGCCTAAGGAGGGAAGCTTTCTTT.

The chain is built from TRBV28 and TRBJ1-2; tentatively, D is TRBD1 (5 bases). Germline CDR1 is MDHEN and CDR2 is SYDVKM. The V end lost 3 bases, the J end lost 8 bases, and 13 bases lay between the germline ends. The length of the CDR3 is 13 residues. The CDR3 nucleotides read TGTGCCAGCAGTTTCTCGGGGGGTGGCGGCTACACCTTC. It translates to CASSFSGGGGYTF.

A single count supports this clone. The chain has TRBV5-1 and TRBJ2-2; D gene unclear. Trimming stripped 5 bases from V and 2 bases from J, with 10 bases between. The CDR3 runs 14 residues. Germline CDR1 and CDR2: SGHRS and YFSETQ. CDR3 amino acids: CASSKTDNTGELFF. The CDR3 DNA follows: TGCGCCAGCAGTAAAACAGATAACACCGGGGAGCTGTTTTTT.

V usage is TRBV3-1 (or the pseudogene TRBV3-2) and J usage is TRBJ1-1, with TRBD1 matching 7 bases. V shed 4 bases, J shed 2 bases, and the junction held 7 bases outside the gene matches. Germline CDR1 reads LGHDT; CDR2 reads YNNKEL (reference sequence). This CDR3 spans 15 amino acids. The CDR3 protein is CASSPAGGINTEAFF. The CDR3 region has the DNA TGTGCCAGCAGCCCAGCAGGGGGGATTAACACTGAAGCTTTCTTT.